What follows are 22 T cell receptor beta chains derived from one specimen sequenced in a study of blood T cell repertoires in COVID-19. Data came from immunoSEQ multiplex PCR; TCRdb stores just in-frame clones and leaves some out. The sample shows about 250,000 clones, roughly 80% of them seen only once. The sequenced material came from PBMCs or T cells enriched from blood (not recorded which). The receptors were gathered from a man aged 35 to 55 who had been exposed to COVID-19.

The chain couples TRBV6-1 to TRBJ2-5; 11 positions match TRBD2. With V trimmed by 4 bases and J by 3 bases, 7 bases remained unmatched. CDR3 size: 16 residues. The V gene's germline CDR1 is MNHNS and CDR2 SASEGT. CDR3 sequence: CASSVGLAGGEETQYF. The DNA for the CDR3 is TGTGCCAGCAGTGTGGGCTTAGCGGGAGGGGAAGAGACCCAGTACTTC.

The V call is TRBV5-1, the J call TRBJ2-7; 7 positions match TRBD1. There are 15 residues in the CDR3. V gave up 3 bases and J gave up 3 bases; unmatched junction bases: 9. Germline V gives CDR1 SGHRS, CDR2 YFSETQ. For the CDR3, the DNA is TGCGCCAGCAGCTCAGGGGACAGAACACACTACGAGCAGTACTTC. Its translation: CASSSGDRTHYEQYF.

CDR3 protein: CASSLNGQTQETQYF. DNA of the CDR3: TGTGCCAGCAGCTTGAATGGGCAGACACAAGAGACCCAGTACTTC. This sequence joins TRBV7-9 and TRBJ2-5; no firm D call. Germline CDR1 is SEHNR and CDR2 is FQNEAQ (reference sequence). The V end lost 3 bases, the J end lost 2 bases, and 13 bases lay between the germline ends. The CDR3 is 15 residues long.

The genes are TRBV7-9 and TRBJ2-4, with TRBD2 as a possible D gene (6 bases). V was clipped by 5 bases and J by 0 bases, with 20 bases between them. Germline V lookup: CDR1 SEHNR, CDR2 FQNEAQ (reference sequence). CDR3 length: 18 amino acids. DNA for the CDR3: TGTGCCAGCAGCACCGGGACTGATACTAACATAGCCAAAAACATTCAGTACTTC. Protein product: CASSTGTDTNIAKNIQYF.

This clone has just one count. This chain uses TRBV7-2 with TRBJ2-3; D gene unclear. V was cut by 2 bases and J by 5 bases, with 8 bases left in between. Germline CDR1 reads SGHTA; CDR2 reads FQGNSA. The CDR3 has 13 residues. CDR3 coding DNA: TGTGCCAGCAGCTTATATGTCAGAGATACGCAGTATTTT. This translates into CASSLYVRDTQYF.

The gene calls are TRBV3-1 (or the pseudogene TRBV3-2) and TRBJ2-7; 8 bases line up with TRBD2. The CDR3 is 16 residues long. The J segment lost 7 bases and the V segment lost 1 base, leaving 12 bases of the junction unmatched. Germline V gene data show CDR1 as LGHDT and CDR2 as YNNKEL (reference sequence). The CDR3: CASSQAIPGRAGEQYF. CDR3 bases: TGTGCCAGCAGCCAAGCTATCCCCGGGAGGGCTGGGGAGCAGTACTTC.

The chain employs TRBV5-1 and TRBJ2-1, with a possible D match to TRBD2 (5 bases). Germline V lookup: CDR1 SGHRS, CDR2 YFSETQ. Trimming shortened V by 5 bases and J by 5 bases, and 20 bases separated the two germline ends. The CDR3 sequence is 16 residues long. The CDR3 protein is CASRNLYRERNNEQFF. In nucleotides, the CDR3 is TGCGCCAGCAGGAACCTCTACCGGGAACGTAACAATGAGCAGTTCTTC.

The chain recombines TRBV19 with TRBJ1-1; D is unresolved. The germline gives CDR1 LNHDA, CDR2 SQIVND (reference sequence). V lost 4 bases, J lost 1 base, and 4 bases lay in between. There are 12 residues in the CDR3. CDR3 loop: CASSTQNTEAFF. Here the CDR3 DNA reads TGTGCCAGTAGTACCCAGAACACTGAAGCTTTCTTT.

Here the CDR3 DNA reads TGTGCCAGCAGTTACTCGACAGCTCGCTACGAGCAGTACTTC. Translation: CASSYSTARYEQYF. The V and J genes are TRBV6-5 and TRBJ2-7; D possibly corresponds to TRBD1 (5 bases). CDR3 length: 14 residues. Per germline, CDR1 MNHEY and CDR2 SVGAGI. V lost 0 bases to trimming and J lost 3 bases, with 9 bases between them.

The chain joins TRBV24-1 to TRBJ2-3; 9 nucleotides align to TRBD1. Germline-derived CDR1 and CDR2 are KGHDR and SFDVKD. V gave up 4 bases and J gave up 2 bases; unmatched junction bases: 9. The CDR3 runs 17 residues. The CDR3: CATSDVGTGSYTDTQYF. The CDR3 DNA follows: TGTGCCACCAGTGACGTGGGGACAGGGAGTTACACAGATACGCAGTATTTT.

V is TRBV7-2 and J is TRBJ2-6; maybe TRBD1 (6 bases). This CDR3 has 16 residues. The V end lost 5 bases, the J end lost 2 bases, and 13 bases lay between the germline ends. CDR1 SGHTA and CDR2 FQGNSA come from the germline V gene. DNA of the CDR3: TGTGCCAGCAGCCTCTCCACAGGGACTGGGGCCAACGTCCTGACTTTC. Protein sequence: CASSLSTGTGANVLTF.

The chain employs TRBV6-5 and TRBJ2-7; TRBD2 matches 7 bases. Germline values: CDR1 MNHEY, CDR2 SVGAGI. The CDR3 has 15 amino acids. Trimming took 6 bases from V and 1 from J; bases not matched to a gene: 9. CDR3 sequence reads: CASSPSGRASYEQYF. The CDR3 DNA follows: TGTGCCAGCAGCCCCTCTGGGAGGGCTTCCTACGAGCAGTACTTC.

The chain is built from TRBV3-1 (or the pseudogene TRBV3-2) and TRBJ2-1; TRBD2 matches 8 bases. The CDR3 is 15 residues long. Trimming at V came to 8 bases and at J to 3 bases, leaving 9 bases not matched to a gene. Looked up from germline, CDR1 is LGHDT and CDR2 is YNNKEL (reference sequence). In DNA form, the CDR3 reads TGTGCCAGCGGTAAACCGGGACTAGTCTACAATGAGCAGTTCTTC. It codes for CASGKPGLVYNEQFF.

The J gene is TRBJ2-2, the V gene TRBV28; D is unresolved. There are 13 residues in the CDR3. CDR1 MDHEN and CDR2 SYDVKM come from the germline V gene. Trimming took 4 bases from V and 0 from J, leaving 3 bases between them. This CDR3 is CASSSTNTGELFF. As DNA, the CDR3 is TGTGCCAGCAGTTCAACGAACACCGGGGAGCTGTTTTTT.

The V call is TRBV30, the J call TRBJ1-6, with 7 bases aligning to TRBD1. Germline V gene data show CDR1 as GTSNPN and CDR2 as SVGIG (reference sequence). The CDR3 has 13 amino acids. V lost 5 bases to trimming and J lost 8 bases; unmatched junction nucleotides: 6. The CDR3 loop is CAWGATGDSPLHF. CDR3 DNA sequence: TGTGCCTGGGGGGCCACAGGGGATTCACCCCTCCACTTT.

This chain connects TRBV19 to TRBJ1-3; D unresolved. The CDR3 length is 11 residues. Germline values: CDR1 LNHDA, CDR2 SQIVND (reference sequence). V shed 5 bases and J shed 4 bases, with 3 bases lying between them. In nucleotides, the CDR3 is TGTGCCAGTAGTTCGGGAAACACCATATATTTT. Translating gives CASSSGNTIYF.

The CDR3 nucleotides are TGTGCCAGCAGCGTTGGGTCAGGGAAGGGGGAGACCCAGTACTTC. Translation gives CASSVGSGKGETQYF. The V gene is TRBV9, the J gene TRBJ2-5, with D perhaps TRBD1 (5 bases). With 2 bases removed from V and 5 bases from J, the gap between germline ends came to 16 bases. Germline V gives CDR1 SGDLS, CDR2 YYNGEE. The CDR3 contains 15 residues.

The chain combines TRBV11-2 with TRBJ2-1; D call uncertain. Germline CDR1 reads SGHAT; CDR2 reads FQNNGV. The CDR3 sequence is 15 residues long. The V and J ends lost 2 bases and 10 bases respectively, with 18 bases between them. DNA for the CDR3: TGTGCCAGCAGCTTAATTTCTAGATCCGCAGACGAGCAGTTCTTC. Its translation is CASSLISRSADEQFF.

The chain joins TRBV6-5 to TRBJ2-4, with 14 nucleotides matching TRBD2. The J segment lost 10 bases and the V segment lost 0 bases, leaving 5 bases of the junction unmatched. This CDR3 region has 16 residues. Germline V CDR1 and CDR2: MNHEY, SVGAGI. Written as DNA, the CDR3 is TGTGCCAGCAGTTACTCGACTAGCGGGAGGGCCCGGATTCAGTACTTC. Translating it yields CASSYSTSGRARIQYF.

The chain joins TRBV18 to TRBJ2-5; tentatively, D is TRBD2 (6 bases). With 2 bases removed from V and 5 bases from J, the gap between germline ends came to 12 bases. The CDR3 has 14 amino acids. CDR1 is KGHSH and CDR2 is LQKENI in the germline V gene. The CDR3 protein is CASSPGGAGETQYF. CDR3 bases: TGTGCCAGCTCACCAGGCGGGGCTGGGGAGACCCAGTACTTC.

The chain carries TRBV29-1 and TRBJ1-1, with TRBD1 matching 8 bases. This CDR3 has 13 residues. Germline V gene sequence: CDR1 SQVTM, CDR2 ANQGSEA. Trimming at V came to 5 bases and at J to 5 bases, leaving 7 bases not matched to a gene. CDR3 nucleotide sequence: TGCAGCGTTCCAGGGGGCGTTGGGACTGAAGCTTTCTTT. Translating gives CSVPGGVGTEAFF.

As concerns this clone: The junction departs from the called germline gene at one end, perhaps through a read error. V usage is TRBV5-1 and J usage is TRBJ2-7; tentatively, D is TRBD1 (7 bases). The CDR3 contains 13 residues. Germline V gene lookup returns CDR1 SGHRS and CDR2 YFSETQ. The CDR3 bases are TGCGCCAGCAGCTTGGGCCAGGGGGGCTTGGTTAACTTC. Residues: CASSLGQGGLVNF.